These 5 T cell receptor beta chains came from one sample sequenced in a study of beta chain features in type 1 diabetes. Isolated RNA was reverse transcribed in full, so expressed TCRB transcripts were sequenced. Sequencing used immunoSEQ multiplex PCR; TCRdb keeps in-frame clones, though not all of them. The sample has under 250,000 clones; approximately 10% are singletons. Sequencing was performed on central memory CD4+ T cells from blood. These receptors were collected from a man between 18 and 35 years old in good health.

This clone was seen more than once but under ten times. This sequence joins TRBV7-2 and TRBJ2-5; D not certain. The CDR3 totals 14 residues. The germline V gene has CDR1 SGHTA and CDR2 FQGNSA. Between the trimmed V and J ends, which lost 2 bases and 5 bases, there was a span of 12 bases. CDR3 amino acids: CASSLSAEGETQYF. The CDR3 coding sequence is TGTGCCAGCAGCTTATCCGCGGAAGGGGAGACCCAGTACTTC.

The CDR3 spells CASSARGTSVYNEQFF. The CDR3 DNA reads TGTGCCAGCAGCGCTAGGGGGACTAGCGTTTACAATGAGCAGTTCTTC. The rearrangement uses TRBV7-2 and TRBJ2-1; TRBD2 aligns across 10 bases. The germline CDR1 and CDR2 sequences are SGHTA and FQGNSA. Unmatched junction bases numbered 8, after V lost 5 bases and J lost 4 bases. The CDR3 sequence is 16 residues long. The full variable domain, with the rest looked up from reference TRBV7-2 and TRBJ2-1, is GAGVSQSPSNKVTEKGKDVELRCDPISGHTALYWYRQSLGQGLEFLIYFQGNSAPDKSGLPSDRFSAERTGGSVSTLTIQRTQQEDSAVYLCASSARGTSVYNEQFFGPGTRLTVL.

CDR3 bases: TGTGCCAGCAGCTTCGGGACAGGGCAAGAGACCCAGTACTTC. This gives the protein CASSFGTGQETQYF. This chain connects TRBV5-6 to TRBJ2-5; the match to TRBD1 covers 9 bases. The CDR3 consists of 14 residues. J was trimmed by 2 bases and V by 2 bases; bases with no gene match: 1. The germline gives CDR1 SGHDT, CDR2 YYEEEE.

The genes are TRBV5-4 and TRBJ1-2, with 7 positions matching TRBD1. The germline CDR1 and CDR2 sequences are SGHNT and YYREEE (reference sequence). Germline trimming cut 2 bases from V and 8 bases from J; bases unmatched to any gene: 3. The CDR3 sequence is 12 residues long. CDR3 DNA: TGTGCCAGCAGCTTACAGGGGAACGGCTACACCTTC. Translated: CASSLQGNGYTF.

This clone has at least ten counts. The V and J genes are TRBV25-1 and TRBJ2-5, with 8 bases aligning to TRBD2. V gave up 4 bases and J gave up 2 bases; unmatched junction bases: 6. The germline gives CDR1 MGHDK, CDR2 SYGVNS. The CDR3 is 15 amino acids. The CDR3 bases are TGTGCCAGCAGTGCCCGGGGGGGGGCACAAGAGACCCAGTACTTC. The encoded protein is CASSARGGAQETQYF.